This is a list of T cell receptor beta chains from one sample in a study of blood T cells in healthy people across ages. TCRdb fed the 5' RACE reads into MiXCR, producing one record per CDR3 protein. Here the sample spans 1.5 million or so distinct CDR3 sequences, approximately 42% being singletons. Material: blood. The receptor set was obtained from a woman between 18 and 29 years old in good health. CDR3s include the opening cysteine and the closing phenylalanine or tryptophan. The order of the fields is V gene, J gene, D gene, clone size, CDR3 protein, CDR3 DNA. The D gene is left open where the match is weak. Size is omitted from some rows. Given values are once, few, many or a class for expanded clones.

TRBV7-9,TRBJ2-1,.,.,CASSPPAVIDEQFF,TGTGCCAGCAGCCCCCCGGCGGTTATAGATGAGCAGTTCTTC
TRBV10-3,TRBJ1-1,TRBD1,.,CAISDLDRGVTEAFF,TGTGCCATCAGTGACCTGGACAGGGGGGTCACTGAAGCTTTCTTT
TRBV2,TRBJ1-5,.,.,CASSEILNQPQHF,TGTGCCAGCAGTGAGATACTAAATCAGCCCCAGCATTTT
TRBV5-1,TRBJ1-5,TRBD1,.,CASSPGTGGAGQPQHF,TGCGCCAGCAGCCCAGGGACAGGGGGCGCGGGACAGCCCCAGCATTTT
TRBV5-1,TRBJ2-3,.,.,CASSGMDSPTDTQYF,TGCGCCAGCAGCGGAATGGACAGTCCCACAGATACGCAGTATTTT
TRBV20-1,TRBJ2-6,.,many,CSARRGGSGANVLTF,TGCAGTGCTAGACGAGGGGGCTCTGGGGCCAACGTCCTGACTTTC
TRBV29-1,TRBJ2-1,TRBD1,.,CSVVGQEDSYNEQFF,TGCAGCGTCGTGGGACAGGAGGACTCCTACAATGAGCAGTTCTTC
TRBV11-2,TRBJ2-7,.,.,CASSALPHQYF,TGTGCCAGCAGCGCGCTCCCGCACCAGTACTTC
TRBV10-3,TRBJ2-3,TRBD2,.,CAISGLAGGNPSTDTQYF,TGTGCCATCAGTGGGCTAGCGGGGGGAAATCCTAGCACAGATACGCAGTATTTT
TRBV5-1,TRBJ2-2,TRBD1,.,CASSPLDRMDTGELFF,TGCGCCAGCAGCCCGTTGGACAGGATGGACACCGGGGAGCTGTTTTTT
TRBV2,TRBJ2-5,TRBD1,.,CATTGTGNRETQYF,TGTGCCACTACCGGGACAGGGAACCGAGAGACCCAGTACTTC
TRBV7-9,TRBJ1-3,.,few,CASSFSGNTIYF,TGTGCCAGCAGCTTCTCTGGAAACACCATATATTTT
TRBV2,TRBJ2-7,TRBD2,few,CASRGTSGSSYEQYF,TGTGCCAGCAGGGGGACTAGCGGGAGCTCCTACGAGCAGTACTTC
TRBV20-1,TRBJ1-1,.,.,CSAKQVFEAFF,TGCAGTGCTAAACAGGTCTTCGAAGCTTTCTTT
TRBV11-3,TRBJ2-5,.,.,CASSLDRSSGETQYF,TGTGCCAGCAGCTTAGATCGATCGAGTGGAGAGACCCAGTACTTC
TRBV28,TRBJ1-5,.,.,CASSRGGEAQPQHF,TGTGCCAGCAGTCGTGGGGGGGAAGCCCAGCCCCAGCATTTT
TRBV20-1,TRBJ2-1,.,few,CSARDGRAQYNEQFF,TGCAGTGCTAGAGATGGTAGGGCCCAATACAATGAGCAGTTCTTC
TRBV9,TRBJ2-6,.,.,CASSASSWANVLTF,TGTGCCAGCAGCGCCTCCTCCTGGGCCAACGTCCTGACTTTC
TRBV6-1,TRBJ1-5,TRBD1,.,CASRGQGGTISPQHF,TGTGCCAGCAGGGGACAGGGGGGAACCATCAGCCCCCAGCATTTT
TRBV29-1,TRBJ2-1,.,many,CSVEAGTFYNEQFF,TGCAGCGTTGAGGCGGGAACCTTTTACAATGAGCAGTTCTTC
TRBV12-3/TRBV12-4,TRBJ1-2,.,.,CASSRDSNHGYTF,TGTGCCAGCAGTAGGGACTCTAACCATGGCTACACCTTC
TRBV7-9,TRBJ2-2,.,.,CASGLEGTTGELFF,TGTGCCAGCGGCTTAGAAGGGACAACCGGGGAGCTGTTTTTT
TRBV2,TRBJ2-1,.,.,CASSQRRVVSSYNEQFF,TGTGCCAGCAGCCAACGGCGCGTGGTAAGCTCCTACAATGAGCAGTTCTTC
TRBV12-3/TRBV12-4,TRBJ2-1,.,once,CASSWAAMSSYNEQFF,TGTGCCAGCAGTTGGGCGGCGATGAGCTCCTACAATGAGCAGTTCTTC
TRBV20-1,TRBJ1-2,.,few,CSARGLSKGKNYGYTF,TGCAGTGCTAGAGGCCTATCGAAAGGGAAAAACTATGGCTACACCTTC
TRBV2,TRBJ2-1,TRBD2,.,CAKQGLAGENEQFF,TGTGCCAAGCAGGGGCTAGCGGGAGAGAATGAGCAGTTCTTC
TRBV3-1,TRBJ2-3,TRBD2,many,CASSRTSAPTDTQYF,TGTGCCAGCAGCCGGACTAGCGCACCCACAGATACGCAGTATTTT
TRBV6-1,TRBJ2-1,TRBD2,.,CASSPGLAGGPESNEQFF,TGTGCCAGCAGTCCCGGACTAGCGGGGGGGCCGGAATCCAATGAGCAGTTCTTC
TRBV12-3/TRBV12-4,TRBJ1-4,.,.,CASSFVQPNEKLFF,TGTGCCAGCAGTTTCGTCCAACCTAATGAAAAACTGTTTTTT
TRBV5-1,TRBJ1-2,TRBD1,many,CASSLEQGNYGYTF,TGCGCCAGCAGCCTGGAACAGGGGAACTATGGCTACACCTTC
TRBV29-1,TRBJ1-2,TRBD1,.,CSVDTGDSYGYTF,TGCAGCGTTGACACAGGGGATTCCTATGGCTACACCTTC
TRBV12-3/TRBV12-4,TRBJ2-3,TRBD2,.,CASSLVIAGGTDTQYF,TGTGCCAGCAGTTTAGTAATAGCGGGAGGAACAGATACGCAGTATTTT
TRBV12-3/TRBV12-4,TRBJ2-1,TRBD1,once,CASSLRQGAEEQFF,TGTGCCAGCAGTTTGAGACAGGGGGCGGAAGAGCAGTTCTTC
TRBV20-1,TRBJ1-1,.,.,CSASGVSSTEAFF,TGCAGTGCTAGTGGGGTTTCGAGCACTGAAGCTTTCTTT
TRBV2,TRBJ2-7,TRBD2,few,CASRLAGGLDEQYF,TGTGCCAGCAGACTAGCGGGGGGTCTGGACGAGCAGTACTTC
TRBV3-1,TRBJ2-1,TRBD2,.,CASSQDPRLAGGQLNEQFF,TGTGCCAGCAGCCAAGATCCCAGACTAGCGGGAGGGCAATTGAATGAGCAGTTCTTC
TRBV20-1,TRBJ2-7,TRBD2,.,CSARDGTRGYEQYF,TGCAGTGCTAGAGATGGGACTAGAGGGTACGAGCAGTACTTC
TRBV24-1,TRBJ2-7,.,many,CATRPGQPSYEQYF,TGTGCCACCAGGCCCGGACAGCCTAGCTACGAGCAGTACTTC
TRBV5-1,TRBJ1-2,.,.,CASSLVGNYYGYTF,TGCGCCAGCAGCTTGGTGGGCAACTACTATGGCTACACCTTC
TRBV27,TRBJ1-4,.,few,CASSSHTATNEKLFF,TGTGCCAGCAGTTCTCACACAGCAACTAATGAAAAACTGTTTTTT
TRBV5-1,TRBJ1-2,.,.,CASSLEADNNYGYTF,TGCGCCAGCAGCTTGGAAGCCGACAATAACTATGGCTACACCTTC
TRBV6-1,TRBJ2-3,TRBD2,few,CASSPKRRSGDYPDTQYF,TGTGCCAGCAGTCCTAAAAGGAGGAGCGGGGACTACCCAGATACGCAGTATTTT
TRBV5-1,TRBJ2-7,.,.,CASSEGVAKGEQYF,TGCGCCAGCAGCGAGGGTGTCGCTAAGGGCGAGCAGTACTTC
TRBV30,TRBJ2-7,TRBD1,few,CAWSGDRAAYEQYF,TGTGCCTGGAGTGGGGACAGGGCCGCCTACGAGCAGTACTTC
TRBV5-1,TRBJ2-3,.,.,CASSLAGSYTDTQYF,TGCGCCAGCAGCTTGGCGGGCAGCTACACAGATACGCAGTATTTT
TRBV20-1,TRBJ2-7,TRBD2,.,CSATSGDSYEQYF,TGCAGTGCGACTAGCGGGGACTCCTACGAGCAGTACTTC
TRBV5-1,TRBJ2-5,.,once,CASSPTMGQETQYF,TGCGCCAGCAGCCCGACGATGGGGCAAGAGACCCAGTACTTC
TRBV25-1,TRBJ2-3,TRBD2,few,CASREGLAGGKDTQYF,TGTGCCAGCAGAGAAGGACTAGCGGGAGGGAAAGATACGCAGTATTTT
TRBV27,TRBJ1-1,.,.,CASRPGLMNTEAFF,TGTGCCAGCAGACCCGGACTGATGAACACTGAAGCTTTCTTT
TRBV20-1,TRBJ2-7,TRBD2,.,CSARGSGTSGNEQYF,TGCAGTGCTAGGGGGTCCGGGACTAGCGGGAACGAGCAGTACTTC
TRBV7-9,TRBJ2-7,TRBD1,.,CASSRGDRGTHEQYF,TGTGCCAGCAGCCGCGGGGACAGGGGTACCCACGAGCAGTACTTC
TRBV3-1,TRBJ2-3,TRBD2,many,CASSQGFSGSSDTQYF,TGTGCCAGCAGCCAAGGTTTTAGCGGGAGTTCAGATACGCAGTATTTT